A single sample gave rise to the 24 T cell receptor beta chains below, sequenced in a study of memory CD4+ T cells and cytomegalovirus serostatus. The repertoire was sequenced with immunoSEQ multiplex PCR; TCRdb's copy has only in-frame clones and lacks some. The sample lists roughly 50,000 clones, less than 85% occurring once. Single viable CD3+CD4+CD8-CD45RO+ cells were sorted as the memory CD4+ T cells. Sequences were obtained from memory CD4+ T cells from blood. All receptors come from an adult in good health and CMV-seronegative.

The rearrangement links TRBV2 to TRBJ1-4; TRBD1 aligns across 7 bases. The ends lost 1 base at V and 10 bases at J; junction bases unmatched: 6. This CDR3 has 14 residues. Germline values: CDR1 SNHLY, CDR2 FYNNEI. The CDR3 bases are TGTGCCAGCAGTGAAGTGACAGGGATTGGAAAACTGTTTTTT. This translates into CASSEVTGIGKLFF.

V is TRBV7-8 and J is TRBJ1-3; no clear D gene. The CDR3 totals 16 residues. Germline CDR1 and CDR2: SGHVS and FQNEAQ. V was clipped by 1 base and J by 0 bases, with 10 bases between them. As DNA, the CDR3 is TGTGCCAGCAGCTTAGTAGGAGTCAACTCTGGAAACACCATATATTTT. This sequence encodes CASSLVGVNSGNTIYF.

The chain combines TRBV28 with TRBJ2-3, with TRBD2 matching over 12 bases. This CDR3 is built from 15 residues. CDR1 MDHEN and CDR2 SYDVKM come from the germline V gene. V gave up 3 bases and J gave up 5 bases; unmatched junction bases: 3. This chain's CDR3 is CASSFPGLAGDTQYF. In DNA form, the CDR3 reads TGTGCCAGCAGTTTCCCGGGACTAGCGGGAGATACGCAGTATTTT.

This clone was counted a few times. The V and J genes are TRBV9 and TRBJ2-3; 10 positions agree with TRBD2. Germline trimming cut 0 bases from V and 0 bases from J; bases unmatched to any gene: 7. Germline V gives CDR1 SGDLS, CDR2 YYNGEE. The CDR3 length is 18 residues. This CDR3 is CASSVAGLAQTSTDTQYF. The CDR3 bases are TGTGCCAGCAGCGTAGCGGGACTAGCGCAAACTAGCACAGATACGCAGTATTTT.

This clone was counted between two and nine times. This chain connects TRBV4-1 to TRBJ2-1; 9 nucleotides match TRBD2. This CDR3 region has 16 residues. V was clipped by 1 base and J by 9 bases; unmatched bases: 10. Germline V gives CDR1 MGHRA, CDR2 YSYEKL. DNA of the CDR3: TGCGCCAGCAGCCAAGGTTGGCTAGCGGGATCCAGTGAGCAGTTCTTC. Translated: CASSQGWLAGSSEQFF.

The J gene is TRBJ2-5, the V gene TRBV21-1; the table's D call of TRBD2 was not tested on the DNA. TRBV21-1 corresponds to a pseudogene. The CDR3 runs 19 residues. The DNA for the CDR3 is TGTGCCAGCAGCAATCCTCGCCGTAGGCGGGAGGGCCCCCAAGAGACCCAGTACTTC. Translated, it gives CASSNPRRRREGPQETQYF.

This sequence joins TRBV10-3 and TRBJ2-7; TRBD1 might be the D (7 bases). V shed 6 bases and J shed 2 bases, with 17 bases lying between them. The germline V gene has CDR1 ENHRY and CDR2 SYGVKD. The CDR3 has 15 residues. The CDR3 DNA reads TGTGCCATCAGCCCGGGGCAGGGGGGTGCCTACGAGCAGTACTTC. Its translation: CAISPGQGGAYEQYF.

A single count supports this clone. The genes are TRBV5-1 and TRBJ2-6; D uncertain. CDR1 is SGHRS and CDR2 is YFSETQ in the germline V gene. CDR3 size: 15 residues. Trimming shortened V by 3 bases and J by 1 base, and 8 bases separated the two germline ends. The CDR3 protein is CASSSELSGANVLTF. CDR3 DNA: TGCGCCAGCAGCTCGGAGCTATCTGGGGCCAACGTCCTGACTTTC.

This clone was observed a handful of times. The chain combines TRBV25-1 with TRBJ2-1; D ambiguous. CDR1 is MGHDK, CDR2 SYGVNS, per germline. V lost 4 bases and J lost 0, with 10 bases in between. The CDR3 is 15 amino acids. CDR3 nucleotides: TGTGCCAGCAGTGCGGACCGTAGCTCCTACAATGAGCAGTTCTTC. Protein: CASSADRSSYNEQFF.

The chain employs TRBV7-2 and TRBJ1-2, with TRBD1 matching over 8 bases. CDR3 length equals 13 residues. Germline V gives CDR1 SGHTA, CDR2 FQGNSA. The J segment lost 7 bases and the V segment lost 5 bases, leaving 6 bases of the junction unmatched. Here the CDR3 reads CASSLTGDGGYTF. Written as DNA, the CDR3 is TGTGCCAGCAGCCTGACAGGGGATGGTGGCTACACCTTC.

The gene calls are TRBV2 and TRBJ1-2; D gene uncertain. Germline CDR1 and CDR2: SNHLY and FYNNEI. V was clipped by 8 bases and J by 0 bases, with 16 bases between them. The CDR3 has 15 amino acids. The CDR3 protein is CASAPGFLANYGYTF. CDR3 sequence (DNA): TGTGCCAGCGCCCCGGGGTTCCTAGCTAACTATGGCTACACCTTC.

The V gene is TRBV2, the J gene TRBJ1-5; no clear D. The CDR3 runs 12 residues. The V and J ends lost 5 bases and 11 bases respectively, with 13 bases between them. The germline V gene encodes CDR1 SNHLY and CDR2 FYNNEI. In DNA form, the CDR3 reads TGTGCCAGCAGTCGCCAGACGTGGGCCCAGCATTTT. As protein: CASSRQTWAQHF.

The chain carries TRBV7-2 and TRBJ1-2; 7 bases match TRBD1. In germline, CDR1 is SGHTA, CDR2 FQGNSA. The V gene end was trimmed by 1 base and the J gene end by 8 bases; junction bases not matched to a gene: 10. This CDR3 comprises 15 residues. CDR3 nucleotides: TGTGCCAGCAGCTTAGTATCAACAGGGGATCACGGCTACACCTTC. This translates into CASSLVSTGDHGYTF.

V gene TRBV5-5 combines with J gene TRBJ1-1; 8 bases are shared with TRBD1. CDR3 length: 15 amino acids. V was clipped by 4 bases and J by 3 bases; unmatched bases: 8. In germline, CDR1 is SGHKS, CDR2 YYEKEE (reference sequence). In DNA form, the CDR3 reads TGTGCCAGCAGCCCCAATCCGACAGGGGACACTGAAGCTTTCTTT. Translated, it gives CASSPNPTGDTEAFF. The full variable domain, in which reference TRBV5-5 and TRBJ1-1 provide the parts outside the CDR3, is DAGVTQSPTHLIKTRGQQVTLRCSPISGHKSVSWYQQVLGQGPQFIFQYYEKEERGRGNFPDRFSARQFPNYSSELNVNALLLGDSALYLCASSPNPTGDTEAFFGQGTRLTVV.

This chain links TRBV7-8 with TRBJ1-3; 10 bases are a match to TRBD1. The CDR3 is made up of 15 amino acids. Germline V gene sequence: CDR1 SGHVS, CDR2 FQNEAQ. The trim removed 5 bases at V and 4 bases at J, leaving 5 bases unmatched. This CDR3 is CASSQDRGQGNTIYF. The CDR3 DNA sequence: TGTGCCAGCAGCCAAGACAGGGGGCAAGGAAACACCATATATTTT.

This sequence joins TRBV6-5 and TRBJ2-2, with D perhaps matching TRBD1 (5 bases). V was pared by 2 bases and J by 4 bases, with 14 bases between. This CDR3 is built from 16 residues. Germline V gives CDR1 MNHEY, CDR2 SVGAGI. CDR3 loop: CASSYGASLGTGELFF. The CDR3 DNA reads TGTGCCAGCAGTTACGGGGCATCACTGGGCACCGGGGAGCTGTTTTTT.

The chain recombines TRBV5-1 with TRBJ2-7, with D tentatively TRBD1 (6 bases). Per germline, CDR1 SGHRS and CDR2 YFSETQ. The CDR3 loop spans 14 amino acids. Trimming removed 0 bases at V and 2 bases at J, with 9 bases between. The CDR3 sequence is CASSLEGVTYEQYF. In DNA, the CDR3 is TGCGCCAGCAGCTTGGAGGGGGTCACCTACGAGCAGTACTTC.

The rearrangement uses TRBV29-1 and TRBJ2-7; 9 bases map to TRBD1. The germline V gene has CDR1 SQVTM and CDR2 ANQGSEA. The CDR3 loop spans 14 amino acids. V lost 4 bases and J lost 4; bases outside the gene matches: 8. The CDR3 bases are TGCAGCGTTGGGTTGGACAGGGGATGGTACGAGCAGTACTTC. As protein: CSVGLDRGWYEQYF.

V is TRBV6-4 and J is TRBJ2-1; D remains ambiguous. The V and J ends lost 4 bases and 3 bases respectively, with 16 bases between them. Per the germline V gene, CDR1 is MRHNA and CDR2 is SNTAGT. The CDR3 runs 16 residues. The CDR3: CASSVAHTDGYNEQFF. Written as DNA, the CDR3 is TGTGCCAGCAGTGTCGCCCACACTGACGGCTACAATGAGCAGTTCTTC.

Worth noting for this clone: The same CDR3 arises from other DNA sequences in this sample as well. For the CDR3, the DNA is TGTGCCAGCAGTTTCGGGGGACAGCAAGAGACCCAGTACTTC. Its translation: CASSFGGQQETQYF. V gene TRBV28 combines with J gene TRBJ2-5, with a weak D call TRBD1 (7 bases). The germline V gene has CDR1 MDHEN and CDR2 SYDVKM. V lost 3 bases and J lost 2, with 10 bases in between. There are 14 residues in the CDR3.

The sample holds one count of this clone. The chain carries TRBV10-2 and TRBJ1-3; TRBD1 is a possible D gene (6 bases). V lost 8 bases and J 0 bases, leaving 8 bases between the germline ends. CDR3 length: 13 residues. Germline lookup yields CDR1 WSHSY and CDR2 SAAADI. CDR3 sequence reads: CASGQFSGNTIYF. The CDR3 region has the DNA TGCGCCAGCGGACAGTTCTCTGGAAACACCATATATTTT.

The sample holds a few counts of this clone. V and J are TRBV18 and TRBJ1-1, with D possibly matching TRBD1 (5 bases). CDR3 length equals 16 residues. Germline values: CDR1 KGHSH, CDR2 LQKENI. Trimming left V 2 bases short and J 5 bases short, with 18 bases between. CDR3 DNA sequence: TGTGCCAGCTCACCAGAAGCGGCGGCAGGGTGGACTGAAGCTTTCTTT. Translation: CASSPEAAAGWTEAFF.

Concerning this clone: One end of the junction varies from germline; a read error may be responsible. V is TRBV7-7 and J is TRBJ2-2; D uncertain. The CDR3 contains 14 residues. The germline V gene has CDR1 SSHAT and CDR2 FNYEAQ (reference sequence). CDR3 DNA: TGTGCTAGCAGCTTAGGCGAATTGGCCGGGGAGCTGTTTTTT. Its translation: CASSLGELAGELFF. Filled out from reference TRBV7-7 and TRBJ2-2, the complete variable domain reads GAGVSQSPRYKVTKRGQDVTLRCDPISSHATLYWYQQALGQGPEFLTYFNYEAQPDKSGLPSDRFSAERPEGSISTLTIQRTEQRDSAMYRCASSLGELAGELFFGEGSRLTVL.

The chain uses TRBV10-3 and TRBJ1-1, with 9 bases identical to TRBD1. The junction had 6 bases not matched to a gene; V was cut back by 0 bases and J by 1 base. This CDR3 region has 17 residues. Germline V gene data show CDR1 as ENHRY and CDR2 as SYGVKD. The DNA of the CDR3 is TGTGCCATCAGTGAGTCGCAAGGACAGGGGACGAACACTGAAGCTTTCTTT. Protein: CAISESQGQGTNTEAFF.